A single sample gave rise to the 3 T cell receptor beta chains below, sequenced in a study of cytomegalovirus exposure and HLA in healthy donors. PCR was performed using 60 Vbeta and 13 Jbeta primers. Sequencing used immunoSEQ multiplex PCR; TCRdb keeps in-frame clones, though not all of them. Found here are some 110,000 clones, 77% of them singletons; the top ten hold 4.5% to 5%. Sequencing input: PBMCs. The receptors come from a man over 45 in good health and CMV-seropositive.

The V and J genes are TRBV5-1 and TRBJ1-2; 9 nucleotides line up with TRBD1. This CDR3 region has 16 residues. Trimming removed 5 bases from V and 4 bases from J; junction bases left unmatched: 12. Germline-derived CDR1 and CDR2 are SGHRS and YFSETQ. The CDR3 region has the DNA TGCGCCAGCAGACCCCTGGGGACAGGGTTGTCCTATGGCTACACCTTC. Its protein is CASRPLGTGLSYGYTF.

In DNA, the CDR3 is TGTGCCAGTAGTATAGCGGGAGGGAGCACAGATACGCAGTATTTT. Protein: CASSIAGGSTDTQYF. The rearrangement joins TRBV19 to TRBJ2-3; 8 positions agree with TRBD2. Germline V gene sequence: CDR1 LNHDA, CDR2 SQIVND (reference sequence). V shed 1 base, J shed 0 bases, and the junction held 0 bases outside the gene matches. The CDR3 sequence is 15 residues long. Based on the CDR3 plus reference TRBV19 and TRBJ2-3, the full variable domain is DGGITQSPKYLFRKEGQNVTLSCEQNLNHDAMYWYRQDPGQGLRLIYYSQIVNDFQKGDIAEGYSVSREKKESFPLTVTSAQKNPTAFYLCASSIAGGSTDTQYFGPGTRLTVL.

The chain is built from TRBV19 and TRBJ1-1; 8 nucleotides agree with TRBD1. This CDR3 has 15 residues. Germline CDR1 reads LNHDA; CDR2 reads SQIVND (reference sequence). J gave up 2 bases and V 5 bases, and 7 bases lay outside the gene matches. The CDR3 DNA reads TGTGCCAGTAGTCATATCGACAGGGGAAACACTGAAGCTTTCTTT. Translation: CASSHIDRGNTEAFF.